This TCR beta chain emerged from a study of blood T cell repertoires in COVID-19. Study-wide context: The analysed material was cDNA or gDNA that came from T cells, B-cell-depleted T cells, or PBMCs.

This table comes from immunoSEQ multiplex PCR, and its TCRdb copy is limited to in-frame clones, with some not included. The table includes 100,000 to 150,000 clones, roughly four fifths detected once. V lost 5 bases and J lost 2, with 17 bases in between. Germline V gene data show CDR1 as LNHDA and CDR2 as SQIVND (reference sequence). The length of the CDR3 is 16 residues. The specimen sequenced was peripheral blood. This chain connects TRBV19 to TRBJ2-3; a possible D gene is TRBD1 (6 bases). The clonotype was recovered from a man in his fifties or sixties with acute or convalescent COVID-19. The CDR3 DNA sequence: TGTGCCAGTAGTTTGACTCCGCACAGGGACACAGATACGCAGTATTTT. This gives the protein CASSLTPHRDTDTQYF. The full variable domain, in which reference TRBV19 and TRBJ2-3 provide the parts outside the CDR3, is DGGITQSPKYLFRKEGQNVTLSCEQNLNHDAMYWYRQDPGQGLRLIYYSQIVNDFQKGDIAEGYSVSREKKESFPLTVTSAQKNPTAFYLCASSLTPHRDTDTQYFGPGTRLTVL.